This T cell receptor (beta chain) was sequenced during a study of ipilimumab plus nivolumab after autologous stem cell transplantation. The overall study: The myeloma cohort included high-risk transplant-naive patients and patients relapsing within 3 years of a first autologous transplant.

Profiled with immunoSEQ multiplex PCR; TCRdb holds only in-frame clones, not every one. Among some 45,000 clones, roughly 88% were seen once, and the ten largest hold nearly 0.9%. The CDR3 runs 15 residues. The germline gives CDR1 SGHKS, CDR2 YYEKEE (reference sequence). Germline trimming cut 3 bases from V and 6 bases from J; bases unmatched to any gene: 12. Starting 14 to 28 days after autologous transplant, ipilimumab 1 mg/kg was given. The V gene is TRBV5-5, the J gene TRBJ2-7; 7 bases match TRBD1. The specimen comprised PBMCs, sampled in a trial of ipilimumab plus nivolumab as post-transplant consolidation. The receptor was isolated from a male donor with multiple myeloma. The CDR3 DNA reads as TGTGCCAGCAGCTCGAAAGGGGGCGCGGTGGGCGAGCAGTACTTC. Protein: CASSSKGGAVGEQYF.